The entry below gives a single T cell receptor beta chain sequence along with its context. The sample comes from a study of shared T cell receptors in the human thymus. Assay: immunoSEQ multiplex PCR; the TCRdb copy retains only in-frame clones and omits some. The sample shows 600,000 to 900,000 clones, 75% to 90% of them seen only once. These data were likewise used in another study, on human thymus T cells. That publication notes: Resections from corrective heart surgery supplied the thymus tissue. Unrelated individuals reportedly shared highly overlapping thymic TCR repertoires.

The sequenced sample was thymocytes. This clonotype was sampled from a girl under three years old with a congenital heart defect.

CDR3 region: CATSRQGGGISYNEQFF. CDR3 sequence (DNA): TGTGCCACCAGCAGACAAGGTGGGGGGATCTCCTACAATGAGCAGTTCTTC. The genes are TRBV15 and TRBJ2-1; D perhaps matches TRBD2 (6 bases). Germline-derived CDR1 and CDR2 are LNHNV and YYDKDF (reference sequence). The CDR3 length is 17 residues. Trimming removed 2 bases at V and 0 bases at J, with 14 bases between.